What follows are 15 T cell receptor beta chains derived from one specimen sequenced in a study of T cell repertoires in ileal Crohn's disease. Profiled with immunoSEQ multiplex PCR; TCRdb holds only in-frame clones, not every one. The table has 2,400 or so clones, 80% to 90% seen once. The sample consisted of ileal tissue. Receptors were obtained from an adult with Crohn's disease.

The chain links TRBV21-1 to TRBJ2-2; the DNA was not used to check the table's D call, TRBD2. TRBV21-1 is a known pseudogene. The CDR3 totals 16 residues. The CDR3 here is CASSKRKRGGTGELFF. The CDR3, as DNA: TGTGCCAGCAGCAAAAGGAAGCGGGGGGGCACCGGGGAGCTGTTTTTT.

This clone was seen only once. This chain joins TRBV27 and TRBJ1-1; D perhaps matches TRBD1 (5 bases). Germline CDR1 reads MNHEY; CDR2 reads SMNVEV (reference sequence). Trimming left V 4 bases short and J 5 bases short, with 14 bases between. This CDR3 spans 14 amino acids. CDR3: CASSYPGRQTEAFF. Written as DNA, the CDR3 is TGTGCCAGCAGTTACCCAGGGCGTCAGACTGAAGCTTTCTTT.

The sample holds a few counts of this clone. The V gene is TRBV2, the J gene TRBJ1-1, with D maybe TRBD1 (5 bases). CDR3 size: 13 residues. CDR1 SNHLY and CDR2 FYNNEI come from the germline V gene. The V end was cut by 2 bases, the J end by 6 bases, with 10 bases between. CDR3 nucleotides: TGTGCCAGCAGTGAACAAGGGGTGGCTGAAGCTTTCTTT. This codes for CASSEQGVAEAFF.

The rearrangement uses TRBV5-5 and TRBJ1-2; D is unclear. CDR1 is SGHKS, CDR2 YYEKEE, per germline (reference sequence). V was clipped by 0 bases and J by 4 bases, with 4 bases between them. The CDR3 has 12 amino acids. CDR3 coding DNA: TGTGCCAGCAGCTTGGAGTTCTATGGCTACACCTTC. Translation: CASSLEFYGYTF.

The chain joins TRBV29-1 to TRBJ2-7; 14 positions agree with TRBD2. Germline V lookup: CDR1 SQVTM, CDR2 ANQGSEA. The V and J ends lost 5 bases and 3 bases, in that order; junction bases with no gene match: 9. The CDR3 totals 16 residues. DNA of the CDR3: TGCAGCGTTCGAGGACTAGCGGGAGGTGAGAACTACGAGCAGTACTTC. Protein sequence: CSVRGLAGGENYEQYF.

J is TRBJ2-3 and V is TRBV2, with 11 bases identical to TRBD1. J lost 1 base, V lost 6 bases, and 6 bases had no gene match. The CDR3 loop spans 16 amino acids. Germline V lookup: CDR1 SNHLY, CDR2 FYNNEI. CDR3 DNA: TGTGCCAGCAGCTTTGGGACAGGGGGGGGCACAGATACGCAGTATTTT. This sequence encodes CASSFGTGGGTDTQYF.

This chain joins TRBV7-6 and TRBJ1-2; D not certain. Trimming left V 5 bases short and J 1 base short, with 11 bases between. Germline V lookup: CDR1 SGHVS, CDR2 FNYEAQ. This CDR3 region has 14 residues. The chain's CDR3 is CASSPGRNNYGYTF. CDR3 in DNA: TGTGCCAGCAGCCCCGGACGGAATAACTATGGCTACACCTTC.

The V and J genes are TRBV10-3 and TRBJ2-7; 7 bases match TRBD2. J was trimmed by 5 bases and V by 5 bases; bases with no gene match: 3. The germline V gene encodes CDR1 ENHRY and CDR2 SYGVKD. CDR3 length equals 12 residues. CDR3 loop: CAISTTSHEQYF. CDR3 sequence (DNA): TGTGCCATCAGTACGACTAGCCACGAGCAGTACTTC.

This clone was recorded only once. The chain joins TRBV7-3 to TRBJ1-2, with 10 bases fitting TRBD1. With V trimmed by 5 bases and J by 3 bases, 6 bases remained unmatched. The CDR3 has 15 residues. In germline, CDR1 is SGHTA, CDR2 FQGTGA. The chain's CDR3 is CASSTAGTGDYGYTF. The CDR3 DNA is TGTGCCAGCAGCACCGCCGGGACAGGGGACTATGGCTACACCTTC.

V and J are TRBV5-1 and TRBJ1-3; no clear D gene. Deletions cut 5 bases from V and 1 base from J, with 10 bases between. CDR3 size: 14 residues. Germline V gene lookup returns CDR1 SGHRS and CDR2 YFSETQ. The CDR3 DNA reads as TGCGCCAGCAGTCCGACCTCATCTGGAAACACCATATATTTT. This gives the protein CASSPTSSGNTIYF.

This clone came up a few times. This chain links TRBV25-1 with TRBJ1-6; 9 bases match TRBD1. CDR1 and CDR2 (germline): MGHDK, SYGVNS. The CDR3 is 15 amino acids. V shed 5 bases, J shed 5 bases, and the junction held 4 bases outside the gene matches. The CDR3, as DNA: TGTGCCAGCAGTACGCGGGACAGGGATAATTCACCCCTCCACTTT. Translated, it gives CASSTRDRDNSPLHF.

The chain has TRBV7-6 and TRBJ2-5, with 9 bases matching TRBD2. The CDR3 has 14 amino acids. The V gene's germline CDR1 is SGHVS and CDR2 FNYEAQ. With V trimmed by 5 bases and J by 1 base, 2 bases remained unmatched. The CDR3 DNA follows: TGTGCCAGCAGCCCTAGCGGGATCCAAGAGACCCAGTACTTC. It specifies CASSPSGIQETQYF. Complete variable domain (other parts from reference TRBV7-6 and TRBJ2-5): GAGVSQSPRYKVTKRGQDVALRCDPISGHVSLYWYRQALGQGPEFLTYFNYEAQQDKSGLPNDRFSAERPEGSISTLTIQRTEQRDSAMYRCASSPSGIQETQYFGPGTRLLVL.

CDR3 bases: TGTGCCAGCAGCTCCTTAGCGGGCCCACAAGAGACCCAGTACTTC. Protein product: CASSSLAGPQETQYF. The chain employs TRBV7-3 and TRBJ2-5; 7 bases are shared with TRBD2. The germline CDR1 and CDR2 sequences are SGHTA and FQGTGA. The CDR3 contains 15 residues. The V segment lost 4 bases and the J segment 2 bases; nucleotides outside the gene matches: 7.

This clone was picked up one time. The CDR3 sequence: CASSPRRQVETQYF. CDR3 bases: TGTGCCAGCTCACCTAGGAGGCAGGTAGAGACCCAGTACTTC. The chain combines TRBV18 with TRBJ2-5; D is perhaps TRBD2 (5 bases). The V end lost 3 bases, the J end lost 4 bases, and 12 bases lay between the germline ends. This CDR3 contains 14 residues. CDR1 and CDR2 from the germline V gene are KGHSH and LQKENI. Filled out from reference TRBV18 and TRBJ2-5, the complete variable domain reads NAGVMQNPRHLVRRRGQEARLRCSPMKGHSHVYWYRQLPEEGLKFMVYLQKENIIDESGMPKERFSAEFPKEGPSILRIQQVVRGDSAAYFCASSPRRQVETQYFGPGTRLLVL.

The V gene is TRBV6-5, the J gene TRBJ1-2; perhaps TRBD1 as D (5 bases). The CDR3 extends over 15 amino acids. Germline CDR1 reads MNHEY; CDR2 reads SVGAGI. Trimming removed 5 bases from V and 6 bases from J, with 19 bases in between. CDR3 loop: CASSGGRLGTDGYTF. The CDR3 bases are TGTGCCAGCAGTGGCGGACGGCTGGGGACCGATGGCTACACCTTC.